The rows below give T cell receptor beta chains drawn from one sample of a study of spatial heterogeneity in lung cancer. TCRdb used MiXCR to reprocess the 5' RACE reads, holding one entry per CDR3 protein. There are over 40,000 distinct CDR3 sequences in the sample; around 11% occur only once, and roughly 32% lies in the top ten. This sample comprised PBMCs, obtained at follow-up. The receptors come from a male donor with early-stage non-small cell lung cancer. CDR3s include the opening cysteine and the closing phenylalanine or tryptophan. The order of the fields is J gene, clone size, D gene, V gene, CDR3 DNA, CDR3 protein. A D gene is named only where the DNA matches it firmly. The size field is filled for only some rows; it gives once, few, many or a size class.

j_call: TRBJ2-5
clone_size: few
d_call: TRBD1
v_call: TRBV5-6
cdr3_nt: TGTGCCAGCAGCAAATCACCAGGGGGCCTGTACCAAGAGACCCAGTACTTC
cdr3_aa: CASSKSPGGLYQETQYF

j_call: TRBJ1-2
clone_size: many
d_call: .
v_call: TRBV6-5
cdr3_nt: TGTGCCAGCACCAGGGACATTTCCAACTATGGCTACACCTTC
cdr3_aa: CASTRDISNYGYTF

j_call: TRBJ1-5
clone_size: .
d_call: TRBD1
v_call: TRBV12-3/TRBV12-4
cdr3_nt: TGTGCCTCGCGACAGGGGTTGTCCAGGCCCCAGCATTTT
cdr3_aa: CASRQGLSRPQHF

j_call: TRBJ2-2
clone_size: many
d_call: TRBD1
v_call: TRBV5-4
cdr3_nt: TGTGCCAGCAGCTTGGCAGGGACAGGGAGAACCGGGGAGCTGTTTTTT
cdr3_aa: CASSLAGTGRTGELFF

j_call: TRBJ2-3
clone_size: many
d_call: .
v_call: TRBV5-1
cdr3_nt: TGCGCCAGCAGCTTGGAGTGGGGGGCAGATACGCAGTATTTT
cdr3_aa: CASSLEWGADTQYF

j_call: TRBJ2-1
clone_size: medium-sized
d_call: .
v_call: TRBV4-3
cdr3_nt: TGCGCCAGCAGCTTCCAGGGGGGGGGTGAGCAGTTCTTC
cdr3_aa: CASSFQGGGEQFF

j_call: TRBJ2-1
clone_size: once
d_call: TRBD1
v_call: TRBV10-3
cdr3_nt: TGTGCCATCAGTGGGACAGGGGCCCACAATGAGCAGTTCTTC
cdr3_aa: CAISGTGAHNEQFF

j_call: TRBJ2-5
clone_size: .
d_call: TRBD2
v_call: TRBV20-1
cdr3_nt: TGCAGTTTTCCGGGACTAGCGGGAGGGAACGGAGAGACCCAGTACTTC
cdr3_aa: CSFPGLAGGNGETQYF

j_call: TRBJ2-1
clone_size: .
d_call: .
v_call: TRBV5-4
cdr3_nt: TGTGCCAGCAGCTTGGCCTTGGGCGGGCTTTACAATGAGCAGTTCTTC
cdr3_aa: CASSLALGGLYNEQFF

j_call: TRBJ1-1
clone_size: few
d_call: TRBD1
v_call: TRBV5-1
cdr3_nt: TGCGCCAGCAGACCGGGACAGGGAGACACTGAAGCTTTCTTT
cdr3_aa: CASRPGQGDTEAFF

j_call: TRBJ1-1
clone_size: many
d_call: .
v_call: TRBV14
cdr3_nt: TGTGCCAGCAGCCTGCAGGAGAACACTGAAGCTTTCTTT
cdr3_aa: CASSLQENTEAFF

j_call: TRBJ1-1
clone_size: .
d_call: .
v_call: TRBV12-3/TRBV12-4
cdr3_nt: TGTGCCAGCACCCCCGCCGGGGAAACGAACACTGAAGCTTTCTTT
cdr3_aa: CASTPAGETNTEAFF

j_call: TRBJ2-3
clone_size: few
d_call: TRBD2
v_call: TRBV12-3/TRBV12-4
cdr3_nt: TGTGCCAGCAGCCCCTCTAGCGGGAGTGGCACAGATACGCAGTATTTT
cdr3_aa: CASSPSSGSGTDTQYF

j_call: TRBJ2-5
clone_size: .
d_call: .
v_call: TRBV5-4
cdr3_nt: TGTGCCAGCAGCCCACAAGGGCCCCAAGGGACCCAGTACTTC
cdr3_aa: CASSPQGPQGTQYF

j_call: TRBJ2-5
clone_size: many
d_call: TRBD1
v_call: TRBV12-3/TRBV12-4
cdr3_nt: TGTGCCAGCAGTTTTCGGGACAGGGAAGAGACCCAGTACTTC
cdr3_aa: CASSFRDREETQYF

j_call: TRBJ2-2
clone_size: many
d_call: .
v_call: TRBV12-3/TRBV12-4
cdr3_nt: TGTGCCAGCAGTTTAAGAGGGGCCGCCGGGGAGCTGTTTTTT
cdr3_aa: CASSLRGAAGELFF

j_call: TRBJ1-4
clone_size: many
d_call: TRBD1
v_call: TRBV5-1
cdr3_nt: TGCGCCAGCAGCCTAGGACAGGGGAATAATGAAAAACTGTTTTTT
cdr3_aa: CASSLGQGNNEKLFF

j_call: TRBJ2-1
clone_size: many
d_call: TRBD2
v_call: TRBV7-2
cdr3_nt: TGTGCCAGCACCCTAGCGGGAGGGATTTACAATGAGCAGTTCTTC
cdr3_aa: CASTLAGGIYNEQFF

j_call: TRBJ2-2
clone_size: few
d_call: .
v_call: TRBV6-1
cdr3_nt: TGTGCCAGCAGTGAAGCCTGGGAGCTGTTTTTT
cdr3_aa: CASSEAWELFF

j_call: TRBJ1-2
clone_size: .
d_call: .
v_call: TRBV12-3/TRBV12-4
cdr3_nt: TGTGCCAGCAGCCGAGCTCCTAACTATGGCTACACCTTC
cdr3_aa: CASSRAPNYGYTF

j_call: TRBJ2-4
clone_size: many
d_call: .
v_call: TRBV28
cdr3_nt: TGTGCCAGCGGAGGGGATTTCGATTCGGAGCGGAACAGACAAAACATTCAGTACTTC
cdr3_aa: CASGGDFDSERNRQNIQYF

j_call: TRBJ2-1
clone_size: .
d_call: .
v_call: TRBV4-3
cdr3_nt: TGCGCCAGCAGCCAAGACAGGATTACTGGTGAGCAGTTCTTC
cdr3_aa: CASSQDRITGEQFF

j_call: TRBJ1-4
clone_size: .
d_call: .
v_call: TRBV27
cdr3_nt: TGTGCCAGCAGTTTTAAGTTGTCAGCAACTAATGAAAAACTGTTTTTT
cdr3_aa: CASSFKLSATNEKLFF

j_call: TRBJ1-1
clone_size: few
d_call: .
v_call: TRBV24-1
cdr3_nt: TGTGCCACCAGTCTTTCCGGCATCGCTGAAGCTTTCTTT
cdr3_aa: CATSLSGIAEAFF

j_call: TRBJ1-1
clone_size: few
d_call: .
v_call: TRBV10-3
cdr3_nt: TGTGCCATCAGTGAGTCCGGAGGGAACACTGAAGCTTTCTTT
cdr3_aa: CAISESGGNTEAFF

j_call: TRBJ1-5
clone_size: .
d_call: TRBD1
v_call: TRBV12-3/TRBV12-4
cdr3_nt: TGTGCCAGCAGTTTACACCCCGCGGGACAGGGGGTGAATCAGCCCCAGCATTTT
cdr3_aa: CASSLHPAGQGVNQPQHF

j_call: TRBJ2-3
clone_size: few
d_call: .
v_call: TRBV5-4
cdr3_nt: TGTGCCAGCAGCTTGTCAGGACTACGGGCAGATACGCAGTATTTT
cdr3_aa: CASSLSGLRADTQYF

j_call: TRBJ2-7
clone_size: many
d_call: TRBD2
v_call: TRBV12-3/TRBV12-4
cdr3_nt: TGTGCCAGCAGTATAAAGCGGGGCGGCTACGAGCAGTACTTC
cdr3_aa: CASSIKRGGYEQYF